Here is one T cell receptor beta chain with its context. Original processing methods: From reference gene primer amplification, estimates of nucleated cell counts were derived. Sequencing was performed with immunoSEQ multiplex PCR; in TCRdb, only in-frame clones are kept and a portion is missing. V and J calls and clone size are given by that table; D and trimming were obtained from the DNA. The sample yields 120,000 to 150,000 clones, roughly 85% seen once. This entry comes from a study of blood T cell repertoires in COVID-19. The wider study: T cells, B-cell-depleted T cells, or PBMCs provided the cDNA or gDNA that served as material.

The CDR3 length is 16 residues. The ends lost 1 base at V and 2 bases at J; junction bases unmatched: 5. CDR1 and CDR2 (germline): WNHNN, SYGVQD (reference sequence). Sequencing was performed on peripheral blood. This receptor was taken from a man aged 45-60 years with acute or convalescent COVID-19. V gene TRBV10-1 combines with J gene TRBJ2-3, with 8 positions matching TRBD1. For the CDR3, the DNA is TGCGCCAGCAGTGAGTGGGCAGGGGGCCCCACAGATACGCAGTATTTT. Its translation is CASSEWAGGPTDTQYF.